The TCR beta chain under discussion was sequenced for a study of blood T cell repertoires in COVID-19. The V end lost 4 bases, the J end lost 5 bases, and 16 bases lay between the germline ends. The CDR3 covers 14 residues. Germline V gives CDR1 GTSNPN, CDR2 SVGIG (reference sequence). Data came from immunoSEQ multiplex PCR; TCRdb stores just in-frame clones and leaves some out. Seen here are over 250,000 clones, over 80% observed once, and the top ten hold 5.5% to 8%. The chain links TRBV30 to TRBJ2-3; D may be TRBD1 (7 bases). The origin of this receptor is a woman between 50 and 59 years old with COVID-19, enrolled during active disease. The sample consisted of peripheral blood. The CDR3: CAWTSGGGGDTQYF. The CDR3, as DNA: TGTGCCTGGACCTCAGGGGGAGGAGGAGATACGCAGTATTTT.